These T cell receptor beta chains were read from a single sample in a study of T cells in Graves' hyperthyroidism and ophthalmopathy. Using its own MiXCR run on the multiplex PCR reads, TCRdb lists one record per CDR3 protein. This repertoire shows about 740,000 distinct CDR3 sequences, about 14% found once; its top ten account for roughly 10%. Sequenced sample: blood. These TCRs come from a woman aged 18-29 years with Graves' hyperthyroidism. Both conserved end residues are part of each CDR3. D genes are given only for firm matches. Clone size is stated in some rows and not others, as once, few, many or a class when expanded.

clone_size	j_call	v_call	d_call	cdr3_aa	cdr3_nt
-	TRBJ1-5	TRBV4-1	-	CASSQDRSLGQPQHF	TGCGCCAGCAGCCAAGATCGGTCCTTAGGTCAGCCCCAGCATTTT
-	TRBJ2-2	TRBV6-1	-	CASSQPRDTGELFF	TGCGCCAGCAGCCAGCCCAGGGACACCGGGGAGCTGTTTTTT
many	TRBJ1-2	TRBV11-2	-	CASSLEWAASKGYTF	TGTGCCAGCAGCTTAGAATGGGCCGCCTCTAAAGGCTACACCTTC
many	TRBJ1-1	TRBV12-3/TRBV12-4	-	CASSFTALNTEAFF	TGTGCCAGCAGTTTCACGGCCTTGAACACTGAAGCTTTCTTT
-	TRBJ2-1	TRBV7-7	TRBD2	CASSPGTSPGDEQFF	TGTGCCAGCAGCCCCGGGACTAGTCCAGGGGATGAGCAGTTCTTC
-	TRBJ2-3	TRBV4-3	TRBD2	CASSQDVGRRGRVGTDTQYF	TGCGCCAGCAGCCAAGATGTTGGGCGGCGCGGGAGGGTTGGCACAGATACGCAGTATTTT
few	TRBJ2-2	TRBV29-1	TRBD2	CSGGGVGELFF	TGCAGCGGGGGGGGAGTCGGGGAGCTGTTTTTT
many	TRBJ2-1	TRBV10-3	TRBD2	CAISDPVSGRIDNEQFF	TGTGCCATCAGTGATCCCGTATCCGGGAGGATCGACAATGAGCAGTTCTTC
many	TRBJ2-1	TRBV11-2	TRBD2	CASRSLASNEQFF	TGTGCCAGCAGATCACTAGCGAGCAATGAGCAGTTCTTC
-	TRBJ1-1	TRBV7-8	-	CASSSPGQLEAFF	TGTGCCAGCAGCTCACCCGGACAGTTAGAAGCTTTCTTT
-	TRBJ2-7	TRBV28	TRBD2	CASSLTLSRREAFQF	TGTGCCAGCAGTTTAACCCTCAGTCGGCGGGAGGCCTTCCAGTTC
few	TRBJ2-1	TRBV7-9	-	CATRGGPSSYNEQFF	TGTGCCACCAGGGGCGGGCCGAGCTCCTACAATGAGCAGTTCTTC
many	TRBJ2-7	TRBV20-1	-	CSTHYGATYEQYF	TGCAGTACACATTACGGGGCAACCTACGAGCAGTACTTC
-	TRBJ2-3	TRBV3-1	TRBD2	CASSQGFSGRGTDTQYF	TGTGCCAGCAGCCAAGGCTTTAGCGGGAGGGGGACAGATACGCAGTATTTT
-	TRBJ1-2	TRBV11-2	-	CASSLGLDSLYGYTF	TGTGCCAGCAGCTTGGGTCTGGACAGTCTTTATGGCTACACCTTC
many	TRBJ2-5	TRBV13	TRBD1	CASSSRQGGETQYF	TGTGCCAGCAGCTCACGACAGGGGGGAGAGACCCAGTACTTC
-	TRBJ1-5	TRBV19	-	CASSGRIGSNQPQHF	TGTGCCAGTAGTGGACGGATTGGTAGCAATCAGCCCCAGCATTTT
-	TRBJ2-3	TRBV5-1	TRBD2	CASSLRLAGGKDTQYF	TGCGCCAGCAGCTTGAGGCTAGCGGGAGGAAAAGATACGCAGTATTTT
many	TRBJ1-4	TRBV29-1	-	CSVDSGRTPDGNEKLFF	TGCAGCGTTGATTCAGGGAGGACGCCGGACGGTAATGAAAAACTGTTTTTT
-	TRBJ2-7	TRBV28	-	CASRLGSPYEQYF	TGTGCCAGCAGACTAGGGTCGCCCTACGAGCAGTACTTC
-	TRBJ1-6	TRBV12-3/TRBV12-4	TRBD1	CASSPSRTGHSPLHF	TGTGCCAGCAGCCCTTCCCGGACAGGTCATTCACCCCTCCACTTT
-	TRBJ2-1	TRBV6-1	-	CASSLEVGYNEQFF	TGTGCCAGCAGTTTGGAGGTTGGATACAATGAGCAGTTCTTC
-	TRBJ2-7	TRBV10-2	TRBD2	CASSPGLGLHEQYF	TGCGCCAGCAGCCCGGGACTAGGGTTGCACGAGCAGTACTTC
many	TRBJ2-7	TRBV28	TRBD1	CASSSPGQGFGEQYF	TGTGCCAGCAGTTCCCCGGGACAGGGCTTTGGCGAGCAGTACTTC
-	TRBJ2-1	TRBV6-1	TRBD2	CASSWTSGSWEQFF	TGTGCCAGCAGTTGGACTAGCGGGAGTTGGGAGCAGTTCTTC
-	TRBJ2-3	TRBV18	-	CASSPPTAYTDTQYF	TGTGCCAGCTCACCACCGACAGCTTACACAGATACGCAGTATTTT
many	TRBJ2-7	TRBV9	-	CASSGPNSYEQYF	TGTGCCAGCTCGGGACCGAACTCCTACGAGCAGTACTTC
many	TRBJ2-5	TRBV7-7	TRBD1	CASSRGTAKETQYF	TGTGCCAGCAGCCGTGGGACAGCGAAAGAGACCCAGTACTTC
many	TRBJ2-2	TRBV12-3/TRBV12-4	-	CASTPNGGHNTGELFF	TGTGCCAGCACCCCGAACGGGGGCCATAACACCGGGGAGCTGTTTTTT
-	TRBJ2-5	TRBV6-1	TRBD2	CASSERTSGQETQYF	TGTGCCAGCAGTGAAAGAACTAGCGGACAAGAGACCCAGTACTTC
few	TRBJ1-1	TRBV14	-	CASSNSMNTEAFF	TGTGCCAGCTCGAACTCTATGAACACTGAAGCTTTCTTT
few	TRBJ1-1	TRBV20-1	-	CSARSTVHTEAFF	TGCAGTGCTAGGTCGACAGTGCACACTGAAGCTTTCTTT
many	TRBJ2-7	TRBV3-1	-	CASSQGSSGGYEQYF	TGTGCCAGCAGCCAAGGGTCCAGCGGAGGGTACGAGCAGTACTTC